The rows below give T cell receptor beta chains drawn from one sample of a study of blood T cell repertoires in COVID-19. The repertoire was sequenced with immunoSEQ multiplex PCR; TCRdb's copy has only in-frame clones and lacks some. The profile covers under 200,000 clones, with around 90% appearing a single time and 0.5% to 0.55% taken by the ten largest. The sequencing sample was made of peripheral blood. All receptors come from a man aged 45 to 65 with acute or convalescent COVID-19. The CDR3 runs from the conserved cysteine through the conserved F or W. Fields, in order: J gene, V gene, D gene, clone size, CDR3 protein, CDR3 DNA. A D gene is named only where the DNA matches it firmly. Clone sizes are given selectively: once, few, many, or a class where the clone is expanded.

TRBJ2-7 TRBV18 - - CASSPGSTGDTYEQYF TGTGCCAGCTCACCGGGTTCGACGGGAGACACCTACGAGCAGTACTTC
TRBJ1-2 TRBV7-2 - - CASSLAPGTNYGYTF TGTGCCAGCAGCTTAGCCCCGGGAACTAACTATGGCTACACCTTC
TRBJ1-5 TRBV4-2 - few CASSQSTPGSNQPQHF TGTGCCAGCAGCCAAAGTACACCGGGTAGCAATCAGCCCCAGCATTTT
TRBJ1-5 TRBV24-1 - - CATYNSRVLRPQHF TGTGCCACCTATAACAGCAGGGTCCTACGGCCCCAGCATTTT
TRBJ1-1 TRBV18 TRBD1 - CASSRTGFGTEAFF TGTGCCAGCTCAAGGACAGGGTTTGGGACTGAAGCTTTCTTT
TRBJ1-1 TRBV18 - - CASSAGPMNTEAFF TGTGCCAGCTCAGCGGGACCCATGAACACTGAAGCTTTCTTT
TRBJ2-7 TRBV18 - - CASSPGQGSVFEQYF TGTGCCAGCTCACCGGGCCAGGGTAGTGTATTCGAGCAGTACTTC
TRBJ2-2 TRBV14 TRBD1 - CASRDRVNTGELFF TGTGCCAGCAGGGACAGGGTAAACACCGGGGAGCTGTTTTTT
TRBJ2-3 TRBV5-1 TRBD2 - CASSRGLAGGDSTDTQYF TGCGCCAGCAGCAGGGGACTAGCGGGAGGAGATAGCACAGATACGCAGTATTTT
TRBJ1-1 TRBV7-9 TRBD1 few CASSFETGGTEAFF TGTGCCAGCAGCTTTGAGACAGGGGGGACTGAAGCTTTCTTT
TRBJ1-2 TRBV28 - - CASKGQTNYGYTF TGTGCCAGCAAGGGGCAGACTAACTATGGCTACACCTTC
TRBJ2-5 TRBV6-5 TRBD1 - CASSYTGTGQETQYF TGTGCCAGCAGTTACACAGGGACAGGGCAAGAGACCCAGTACTTC
TRBJ2-1 TRBV5-1 TRBD2 - CASSFGLAGGPVNEQFF TGCGCCAGCAGCTTTGGACTAGCGGGGGGGCCGGTGAATGAGCAGTTCTTC
TRBJ2-1 TRBV7-3 TRBD2 - CASSVGTSNEQFF TGTGCCAGCAGCGTCGGGACTAGTAATGAGCAGTTCTTC
TRBJ1-3 TRBV11-2 - - CASSHLRGSSGNTIYF TGTGCCAGCAGCCACCTCCGAGGGAGCTCTGGAAACACCATATATTTT
TRBJ1-5 TRBV18 - - CASSPSGGNQPQHF TGTGCCAGCTCCCCTTCGGGGGGCAATCAGCCCCAGCATTTT
TRBJ2-3 TRBV9 - - CASSSGYPDTQYF TGTGCCAGCAGTTCAGGGTACCCAGATACGCAGTATTTT
TRBJ2-3 TRBV5-1 TRBD1 - CASSPGTGGFLGTDTQYF TGCGCCAGCAGCCCCGGGACAGGGGGCTTCCTTGGCACAGATACGCAGTATTTT
TRBJ1-2 TRBV7-9 TRBD1 few CASSLTQTGAGYTF TGTGCCAGCAGCTTAACGCAAACAGGGGCTGGCTACACCTTC
TRBJ2-1 TRBV7-9 TRBD2 once CASSLVASGADEQFF TGTGCCAGCAGCCTAGTGGCTAGCGGGGCGGATGAGCAGTTCTTC
TRBJ1-4 TRBV3-1/TRBV3-2 TRBD1 - CASSQDDRVEKLFF TGTGCCAGCAGCCAAGATGACAGGGTTGAAAAACTGTTTTTT
TRBJ1-4 TRBV6-5 - - CASRLTATNEKLFF TGTGCCAGCAGACTGACAGCAACTAATGAAAAACTGTTTTTT
TRBJ2-7 TRBV3-1/TRBV3-2 TRBD2 once CASSQMTAGGPYEQYF TGTGCCAGCAGCCAAATGACGGCGGGAGGGCCTTACGAGCAGTACTTC
TRBJ2-5 TRBV6-5 TRBD1 - CASSYSGQGAAETQYF TGTGCCAGCAGTTACTCGGGACAGGGGGCGGCGGAGACCCAGTACTTC
TRBJ2-2 TRBV18 TRBD2 - CASITTLAENTGELFF TGTGCCAGCATAACCACACTAGCGGAGAACACCGGGGAGCTGTTTTTT
TRBJ2-1 TRBV28 TRBD2 - CASAALAGLLAGPVGEQFF TGTGCCAGCGCCGCCCTGGCGGGGCTGCTAGCGGGGCCGGTGGGGGAGCAGTTCTTC
TRBJ1-4 TRBV5-8 - - CASSRPETGGNEKLFF TGTGCCAGCAGCCGGCCGGAGACGGGGGGTAATGAAAAACTGTTTTTT
TRBJ1-4 TRBV6-1 - - CASSEEQLILATNEKLFF TGTGCCAGCAGTGAAGAACAGTTAATTCTTGCAACTAATGAAAAACTGTTTTTT
TRBJ1-3 TRBV4-2 - - CASSQASGPSSGNTIYF TGTGCCAGCAGCCAAGCATCAGGCCCCAGCTCTGGAAACACCATATATTTT
TRBJ2-1 TRBV11-2 TRBD2 - CASSLTEAGVQFF TGTGCCAGCAGCTTAACGGAAGCGGGAGTGCAGTTCTTC
TRBJ2-7 TRBV28 - few CASRASGRYYEQYF TGTGCCAGCAGGGCATCCGGGAGATACTACGAGCAGTACTTC
TRBJ2-7 TRBV28 - once CASEGGYSYEQYF TGTGCCAGCGAAGGGGGATACTCCTACGAGCAGTACTTC
TRBJ1-5 TRBV19 - - CASRLLPRGGSNQPQHF TGTGCCAGTAGGCTCCTACCAAGGGGGGGTTCAAATCAGCCCCAGCATTTT
TRBJ1-3 TRBV7-2 TRBD1 - CASSLAGRTGNTIYF TGTGCCAGCAGCTTAGCGGGGAGGACAGGGAACACCATATATTTT
TRBJ1-6 TRBV2 TRBD1 - CASSERTGDSPLHF TGTGCCAGCAGCGAGAGGACAGGGGACTCACCCCTCCACTTT
TRBJ1-5 TRBV6-2/TRBV6-3 - - CASSYSGGAHQPQHF TGTGCCAGCAGTTACTCGGGAGGAGCCCATCAGCCCCAGCATTTT
TRBJ2-3 TRBV19 - - CATGGTSDTQYF TGTGCCACCGGGGGTACGTCTGATACGCAGTATTTT
TRBJ1-2 TRBV7-3 - - CASSSPGAGYTF TGTGCCAGCAGCTCCCCAGGGGCTGGCTACACCTTC
TRBJ1-2 TRBV4-2 TRBD1 - CASSTGDFNYGYTF TGTGCCAGCAGTACAGGGGACTTTAACTATGGCTACACCTTC
TRBJ2-2 TRBV7-3 TRBD2 - CASSLGLAPGELFF TGTGCCAGCAGCTTAGGACTAGCTCCCGGGGAGCTGTTTTTT
TRBJ2-1 TRBV11-2 - - CASSGRQSVRSYNEQFF TGTGCCAGCAGCGGACGACAGTCTGTACGCTCCTACAATGAGCAGTTCTTC
TRBJ2-2 TRBV30 TRBD1 - CAWSRQGSGELFF TGTGCCTGGAGTCGACAGGGTAGCGGGGAGCTGTTTTTT
TRBJ1-5 TRBV19 - - CASSLQGLGQPQHF TGTGCCAGTAGCCTCCAGGGTCTTGGTCAGCCCCAGCATTTT
TRBJ2-1 TRBV7-8 - - CATVRGTRPRANEQFF TGTGCCACCGTTCGGGGTACACGACCACGGGCCAATGAGCAGTTCTTC
TRBJ2-7 TRBV9 - - CASSVRQDDSYEQYF TGTGCCAGCAGCGTTAGACAGGACGACTCCTACGAGCAGTACTTC
TRBJ1-4 TRBV2 - - CASSPGRRGEKLFF TGTGCCAGCAGTCCGGGCCGGCGAGGGGAAAAACTGTTTTTT
TRBJ1-4 TRBV25-1 - - CASRGGGVIGEKLFF TGTGCCAGCAGAGGTGGAGGGGTGATTGGAGAAAAACTGTTTTTT
TRBJ1-1 TRBV2 - - CASPRAGEPEAFF TGTGCCAGCCCCAGGGCAGGGGAACCTGAAGCTTTCTTT
TRBJ2-4 TRBV6-5 - - CASNNRATGENIQYF TGTGCCAGCAACAACCGGGCCACGGGGGAAAACATTCAGTACTTC
TRBJ1-3 TRBV28 - - CASNPGGAGNTIYF TGTGCCAGTAACCCGGGGGGGGCTGGAAACACCATATATTTT
TRBJ2-3 TRBV30 TRBD2 - CAWSVGLAGGGNTQYF TGTGCCTGGAGTGTAGGGCTAGCGGGGGGTGGGAATACGCAGTATTTT
TRBJ2-7 TRBV19 - - CASSIQGSSYEQYF TGTGCCAGTAGTATCCAGGGAAGCTCCTACGAGCAGTACTTC
TRBJ1-5 TRBV6-2/TRBV6-3 TRBD1 - CASSYMGQTYSNQPQHF TGTGCCAGCAGTTACATGGGACAGACGTATAGCAATCAGCCCCAGCATTTT